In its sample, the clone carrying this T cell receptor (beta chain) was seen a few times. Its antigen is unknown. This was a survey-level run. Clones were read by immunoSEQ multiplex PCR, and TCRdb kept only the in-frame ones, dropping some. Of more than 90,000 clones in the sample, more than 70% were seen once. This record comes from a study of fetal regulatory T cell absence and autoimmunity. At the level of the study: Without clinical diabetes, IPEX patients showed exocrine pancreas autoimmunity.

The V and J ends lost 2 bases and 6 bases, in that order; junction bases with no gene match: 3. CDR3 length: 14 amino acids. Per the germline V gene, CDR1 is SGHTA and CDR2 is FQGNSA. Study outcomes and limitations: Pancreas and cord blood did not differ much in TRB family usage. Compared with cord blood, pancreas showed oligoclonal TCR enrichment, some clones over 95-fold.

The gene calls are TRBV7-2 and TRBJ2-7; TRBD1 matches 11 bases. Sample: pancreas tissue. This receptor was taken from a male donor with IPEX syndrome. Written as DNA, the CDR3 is TGTGCCAGCAGCTTAACAGGGACAGGGGGCGAGCAGTACTTC. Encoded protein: CASSLTGTGGEQYF.